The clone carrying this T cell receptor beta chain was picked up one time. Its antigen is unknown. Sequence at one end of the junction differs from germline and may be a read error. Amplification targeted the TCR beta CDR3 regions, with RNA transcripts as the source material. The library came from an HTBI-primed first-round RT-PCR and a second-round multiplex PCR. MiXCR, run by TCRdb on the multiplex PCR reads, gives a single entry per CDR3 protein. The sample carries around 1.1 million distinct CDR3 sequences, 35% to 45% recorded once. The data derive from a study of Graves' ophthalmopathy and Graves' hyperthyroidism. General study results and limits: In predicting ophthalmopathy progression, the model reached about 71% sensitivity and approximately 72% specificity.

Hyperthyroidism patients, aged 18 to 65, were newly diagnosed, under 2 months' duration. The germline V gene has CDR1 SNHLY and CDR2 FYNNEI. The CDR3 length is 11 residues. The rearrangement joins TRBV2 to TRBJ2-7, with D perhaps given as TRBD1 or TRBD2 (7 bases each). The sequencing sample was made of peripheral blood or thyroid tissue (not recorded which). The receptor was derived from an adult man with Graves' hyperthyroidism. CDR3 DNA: TGTGCCAGCACCAGGGGGGGAGGCCTCGTCTTC. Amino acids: CASTRGGGLVF.